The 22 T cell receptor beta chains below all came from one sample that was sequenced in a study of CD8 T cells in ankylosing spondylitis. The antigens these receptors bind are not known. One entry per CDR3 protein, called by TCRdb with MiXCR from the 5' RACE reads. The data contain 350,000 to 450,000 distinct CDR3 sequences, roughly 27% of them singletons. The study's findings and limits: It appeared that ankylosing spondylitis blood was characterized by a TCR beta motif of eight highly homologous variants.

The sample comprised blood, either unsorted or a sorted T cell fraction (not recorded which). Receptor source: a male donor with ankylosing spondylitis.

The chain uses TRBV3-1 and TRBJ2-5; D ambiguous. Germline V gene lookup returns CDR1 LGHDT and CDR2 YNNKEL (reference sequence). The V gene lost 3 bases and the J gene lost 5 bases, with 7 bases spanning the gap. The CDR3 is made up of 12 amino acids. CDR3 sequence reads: CASSHSFETQYF. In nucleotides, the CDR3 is TGTGCCAGCAGCCACTCCTTTGAGACCCAGTACTTC.

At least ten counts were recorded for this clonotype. The CDR3 loop reads CASTRQYNEQFF. CDR3 sequence (DNA): TGTGCCAGCACCAGACAGTACAATGAGCAGTTCTTC. The chain recombines TRBV11-2 with TRBJ2-1, with a tentative D call TRBD1 (5 bases). Germline CDR1 SGHAT, CDR2 FQNNGV. The CDR3 has 12 residues. V shed 7 bases and J shed 4 bases, with 8 bases lying between them.

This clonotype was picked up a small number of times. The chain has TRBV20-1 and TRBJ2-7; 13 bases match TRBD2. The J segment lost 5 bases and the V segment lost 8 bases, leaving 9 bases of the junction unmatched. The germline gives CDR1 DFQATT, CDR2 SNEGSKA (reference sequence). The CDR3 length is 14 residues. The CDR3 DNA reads TGCAGTTCCAGCCCCGGGACTAGCGGGAACGAGCAGTACTTC. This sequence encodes CSSSPGTSGNEQYF.

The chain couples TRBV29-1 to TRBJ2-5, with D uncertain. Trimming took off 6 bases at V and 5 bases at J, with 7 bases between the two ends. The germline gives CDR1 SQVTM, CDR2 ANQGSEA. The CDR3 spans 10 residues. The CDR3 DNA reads TGCAGCGTACCACTGGAGACCCAGTACTTC. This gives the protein CSVPLETQYF.

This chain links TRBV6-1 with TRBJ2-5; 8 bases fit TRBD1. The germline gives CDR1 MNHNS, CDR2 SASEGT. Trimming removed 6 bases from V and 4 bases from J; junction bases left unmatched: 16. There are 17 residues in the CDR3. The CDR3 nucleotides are TGTGCCAGCAGCCCCTCTGCGGGCAGGGGGCTCCGAGAGACCCAGTACTTC. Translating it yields CASSPSAGRGLRETQYF.

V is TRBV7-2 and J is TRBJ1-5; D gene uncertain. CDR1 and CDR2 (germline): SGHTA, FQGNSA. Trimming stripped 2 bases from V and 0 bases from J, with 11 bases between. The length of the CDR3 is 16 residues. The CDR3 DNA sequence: TGTGCCAGCAGCTTAACCGACACCTATAGCAATCAGCCCCAGCATTTT. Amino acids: CASSLTDTYSNQPQHF.

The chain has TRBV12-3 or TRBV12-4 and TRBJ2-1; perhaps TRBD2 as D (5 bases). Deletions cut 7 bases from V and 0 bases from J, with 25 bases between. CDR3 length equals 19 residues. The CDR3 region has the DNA TGTGCCAGCACCCCATTCCCAGCGGACCGTGAAGGCTCCTACAATGAGCAGTTCTTC. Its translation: CASTPFPADREGSYNEQFF.

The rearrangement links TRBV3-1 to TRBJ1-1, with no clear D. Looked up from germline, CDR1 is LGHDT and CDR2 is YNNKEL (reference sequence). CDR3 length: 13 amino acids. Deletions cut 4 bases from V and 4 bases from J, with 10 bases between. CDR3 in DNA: TGTGCCAGCAGCCCCGGGGTTGCCACTGAAGCTTTCTTT. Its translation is CASSPGVATEAFF.

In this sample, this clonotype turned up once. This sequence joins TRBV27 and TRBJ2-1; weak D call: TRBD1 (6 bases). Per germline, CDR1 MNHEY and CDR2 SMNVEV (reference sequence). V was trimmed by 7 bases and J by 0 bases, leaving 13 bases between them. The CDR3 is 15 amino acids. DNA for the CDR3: TGTGCCAGCAAAATAGACAGGAGCTCCTACAATGAGCAGTTCTTC. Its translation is CASKIDRSSYNEQFF.

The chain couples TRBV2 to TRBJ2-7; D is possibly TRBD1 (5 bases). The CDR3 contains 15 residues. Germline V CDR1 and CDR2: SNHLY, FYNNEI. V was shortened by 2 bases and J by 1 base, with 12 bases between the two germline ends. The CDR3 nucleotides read TGTGCCAGCAGTGAACAACAGGACAAGTCCTACGAGCAGTACGTC. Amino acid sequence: CASSEQQDKSYEQYV.

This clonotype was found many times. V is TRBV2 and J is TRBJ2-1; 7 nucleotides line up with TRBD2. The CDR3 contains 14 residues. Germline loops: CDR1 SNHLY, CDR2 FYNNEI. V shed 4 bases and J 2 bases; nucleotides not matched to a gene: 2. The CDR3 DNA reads TGTGCCAGCAGTGGGGACTATCCCTACAATGAGCAGTTCTTC. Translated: CASSGDYPYNEQFF.

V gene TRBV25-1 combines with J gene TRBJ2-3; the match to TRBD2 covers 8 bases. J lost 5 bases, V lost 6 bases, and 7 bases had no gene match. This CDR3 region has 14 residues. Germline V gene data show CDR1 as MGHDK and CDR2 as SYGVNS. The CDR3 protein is CASRKAGAGDTQYF. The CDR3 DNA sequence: TGTGCCAGCAGGAAAGCGGGAGCGGGAGATACGCAGTATTTT.

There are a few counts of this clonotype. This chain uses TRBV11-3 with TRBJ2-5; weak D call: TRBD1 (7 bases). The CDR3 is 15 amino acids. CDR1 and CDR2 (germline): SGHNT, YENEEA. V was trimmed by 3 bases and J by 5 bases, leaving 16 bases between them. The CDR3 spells CASSFLSAGQETQYF. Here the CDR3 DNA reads TGTGCCAGCAGCTTTCTTTCCGCGGGACAGGAGACCCAGTACTTC.

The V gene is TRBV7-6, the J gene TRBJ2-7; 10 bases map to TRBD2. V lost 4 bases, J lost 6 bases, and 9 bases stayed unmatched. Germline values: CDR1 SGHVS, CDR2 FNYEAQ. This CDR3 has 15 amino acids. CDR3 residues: CASSSLAGGLSEQYF. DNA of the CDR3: TGTGCCAGCAGCTCCTTAGCGGGAGGCCTTTCCGAGCAGTACTTC.

The CDR3 spells CATSRDGQGSNQPQHF. The CDR3 coding sequence is TGTGCCACCAGCAGAGATGGACAGGGCAGCAATCAGCCCCAGCATTTT. The chain combines TRBV15 with TRBJ1-5; TRBD1 agrees at 8 bases. V was pared by 0 bases and J by 1 base, with 2 bases of the junction left unmatched. The CDR3 consists of 16 residues. The germline V gene has CDR1 LNHNV and CDR2 YYDKDF (reference sequence). The whole variable domain, remainder taken from reference TRBV15 and TRBJ1-5, is DAMVIQNPRYQVTQFGKPVTLSCSQTLNHNVMYWYQQKSSQAPKLLFHYYDKDFNNEADTPDNFQSRRPNTSFCFLDIRSPGLGDTAMYLCATSRDGQGSNQPQHFGDGTRLSIL.

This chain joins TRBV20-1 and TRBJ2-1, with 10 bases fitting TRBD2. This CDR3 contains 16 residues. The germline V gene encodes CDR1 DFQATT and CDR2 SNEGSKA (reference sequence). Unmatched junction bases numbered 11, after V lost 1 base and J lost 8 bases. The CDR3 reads CSARALSGRAFDEQFF. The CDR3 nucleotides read TGCAGTGCTAGAGCTCTAAGCGGGAGGGCCTTCGATGAGCAGTTCTTC.

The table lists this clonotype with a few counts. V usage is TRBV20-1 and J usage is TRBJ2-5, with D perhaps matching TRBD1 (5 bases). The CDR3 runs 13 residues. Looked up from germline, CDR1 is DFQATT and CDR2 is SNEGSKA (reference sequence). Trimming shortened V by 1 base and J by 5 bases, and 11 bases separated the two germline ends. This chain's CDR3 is CSARARAGETQYF. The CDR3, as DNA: TGCAGTGCTAGAGCCAGGGCAGGGGAGACCCAGTACTTC.

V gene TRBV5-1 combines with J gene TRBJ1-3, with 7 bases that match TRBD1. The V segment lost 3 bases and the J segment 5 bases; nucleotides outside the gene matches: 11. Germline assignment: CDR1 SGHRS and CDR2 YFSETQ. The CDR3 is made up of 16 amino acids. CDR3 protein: CASSSSTRQGRNTIYF. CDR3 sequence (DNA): TGCGCCAGCAGCTCCTCCACCCGACAGGGCCGAAACACCATATATTTT.

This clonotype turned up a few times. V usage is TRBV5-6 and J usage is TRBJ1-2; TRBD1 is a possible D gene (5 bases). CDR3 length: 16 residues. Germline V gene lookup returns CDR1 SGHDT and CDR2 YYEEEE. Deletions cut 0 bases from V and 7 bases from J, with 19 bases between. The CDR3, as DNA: TGTGCCAGCAGCTTGGCAGGGACCGACGCCGATCGTGGCTACACCTTC. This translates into CASSLAGTDADRGYTF.

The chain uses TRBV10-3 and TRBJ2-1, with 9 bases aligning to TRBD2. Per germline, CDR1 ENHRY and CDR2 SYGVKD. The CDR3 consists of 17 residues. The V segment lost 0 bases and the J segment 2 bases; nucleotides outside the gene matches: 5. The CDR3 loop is CAISESQRGVTYNEQFF. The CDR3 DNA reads TGTGCCATCAGTGAGTCTCAGCGGGGGGTTACCTACAATGAGCAGTTCTTC.

CDR3 nucleotides: TGTGCCAGCAGCTTAAGCAGACAGAGACCCTTCGAAAAACTGTTTTTT. Translating gives CASSLSRQRPFEKLFF. The chain combines TRBV7-9 with TRBJ1-4, with D possibly being TRBD1 (5 bases). CDR1 is SEHNR and CDR2 is FQNEAQ in the germline V gene (reference sequence). This CDR3 is built from 16 residues. The ends were cut back, 2 bases at V and 8 bases at J, with 18 bases in the middle.

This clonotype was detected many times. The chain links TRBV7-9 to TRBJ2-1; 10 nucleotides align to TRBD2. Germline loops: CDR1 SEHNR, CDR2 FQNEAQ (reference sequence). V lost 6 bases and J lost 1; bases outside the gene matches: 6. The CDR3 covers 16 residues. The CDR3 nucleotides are TGTGCCAGCAGACAACTAGCGGGATTGTCCTACAATGAGCAGTTCTTC. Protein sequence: CASRQLAGLSYNEQFF.